The 9 T cell receptor beta chains presented below share a single source sample, sequenced in a study of control samples from healthy donors and cancer patients (TCRdb year 2020). The library was obtained by the immunoSEQ multiplex PCR assay. TCRdb's version of the immuneACCESS table is confined to in-frame rearrangements and falls short of the full clone set. An unresolved V gene accounts for under half of the shortfall where checked; the remainder is of unknown origin. The sample profile shows about 63,000 clones; roughly 85% of them were found once. The top ten constitute roughly 6% of the sample. The sequenced material came from blood. The source of these receptors is a man aged 35 to 55 in good health.

The chain couples TRBV7-2 to TRBJ1-5, with 8 bases fitting TRBD1. The CDR3 totals 15 residues. The V segment lost 2 bases and the J segment 6 bases; nucleotides outside the gene matches: 6. CDR1 is SGHTA and CDR2 is FQGNSA in the germline V gene. The CDR3 protein is CASSLTRGHLQPQHF. The DNA for the CDR3 is TGTGCCAGCAGCTTAACCAGGGGGCATCTTCAGCCCCAGCATTTT.

V gene TRBV4-1 combines with J gene TRBJ1-6, with 8 bases matching TRBD1. In germline, CDR1 is MGHRA, CDR2 YSYEKL. The CDR3 consists of 20 residues. The trim removed 0 bases at V and 0 bases at J, leaving 10 bases unmatched. CDR3: CASSQDPQGAPSSYNSPLHF. CDR3 coding DNA: TGCGCCAGCAGCCAAGACCCTCAGGGGGCCCCGAGCTCCTATAATTCACCCCTCCACTTT.

This clone has only one observation. V usage is TRBV4-3 and J usage is TRBJ2-1; 11 nucleotides match TRBD2. V lost 1 base, J lost 8 bases, and 10 bases stayed unmatched. The CDR3 covers 17 residues. The germline V gene has CDR1 LGHNA and CDR2 YSLEER. Here the CDR3 reads CASSQGTLAGGLYEQFF. CDR3 coding DNA: TGCGCCAGCAGCCAAGGAACTCTAGCGGGAGGTCTGTATGAGCAGTTCTTC.

The rearrangement joins TRBV11-3 to TRBJ1-4; D is ambiguous. This CDR3 is 14 amino acids long. Germline V CDR1 and CDR2: SGHNT, YENEEA. V lost 5 bases to trimming and J lost 4 bases, with 11 bases between them. The CDR3 bases are TGTGCCAGCAGCCATCGGGGATTTAATGAAAAACTGTTTTTT. Translated, it gives CASSHRGFNEKLFF. The whole variable domain, filled in from reference TRBV11-3 and TRBJ1-4, reads EAGVVQSPRYKIIEKKQPVAFWCNPISGHNTLYWYLQNLGQGPELLIRYENEEAVDDSQLPKDRFSAERLKGVDSTLKIQPAELGDSAVYLCASSHRGFNEKLFFGSGTQLSVL.

V usage is TRBV2 and J usage is TRBJ1-6; D uncertain. The CDR3 is 16 residues long. V was cut by 1 base and J by 5 bases, with 12 bases left in between. The V gene's germline CDR1 is SNHLY and CDR2 FYNNEI. In nucleotides, the CDR3 is TGTGCCAGCAGTGAAGAGGAACAGCGGGATAATTCACCCCTCCACTTT. Its protein product is CASSEEEQRDNSPLHF. The whole variable domain, remainder taken from reference TRBV2 and TRBJ1-6, is EPEVTQTPSHQVTQMGQEVILRCVPISNHLYFYWYRQILGQKVEFLVSFYNNEISEKSEIFDDQFSVERPDGSNFTLKIRSTKLEDSAMYFCASSEEEQRDNSPLHFGNGTRLTVT.

The chain combines TRBV11-3 with TRBJ2-5, with 7 nucleotides matching TRBD2. Germline CDR1 reads SGHNT; CDR2 reads YENEEA. Trimming cost V 5 bases and J 0 bases; bases outside gene matches: 9. This CDR3 region has 16 residues. This chain's CDR3 is CASSTPLGGYQETQYF. As DNA, the CDR3 is TGTGCCAGCAGCACCCCACTGGGGGGGTACCAAGAGACCCAGTACTTC. Drawing the rest from reference TRBV11-3 and TRBJ2-5, the complete variable domain is EAGVVQSPRYKIIEKKQPVAFWCNPISGHNTLYWYLQNLGQGPELLIRYENEEAVDDSQLPKDRFSAERLKGVDSTLKIQPAELGDSAVYLCASSTPLGGYQETQYFGPGTRLLVL.

The gene calls are TRBV12-3 or TRBV12-4 and TRBJ1-1, with D unclear. CDR3 length: 10 residues. V gave up 2 bases and J gave up 8 bases, with 3 bases separating them. CDR3 region: CASSLTEAFF. As DNA, the CDR3 is TGTGCCAGCAGTTTAACCGAAGCTTTCTTT.

The chain has TRBV4-3 and TRBJ1-2; TRBD1 aligns across 7 bases. The V segment lost 3 bases and the J segment 7 bases; nucleotides outside the gene matches: 11. This CDR3 has 15 residues. Germline assignment: CDR1 LGHNA and CDR2 YSLEER. The CDR3 nucleotides are TGCGCCAGCAGCCATTATTCTACAGGGGAATCTGGCTACACCTTC. Translation: CASSHYSTGESGYTF.

J is TRBJ1-1 and V is TRBV19; 7 bases fit TRBD1. From germline, CDR1 is LNHDA and CDR2 SQIVND (reference sequence). Unmatched junction bases numbered 1, after V lost 9 bases and J lost 6 bases. The CDR3 runs 10 residues. The CDR3 region has the DNA TGTGCCAGCGACAGGGCTGAAGCTTTCTTT. Translating gives CASDRAEAFF.